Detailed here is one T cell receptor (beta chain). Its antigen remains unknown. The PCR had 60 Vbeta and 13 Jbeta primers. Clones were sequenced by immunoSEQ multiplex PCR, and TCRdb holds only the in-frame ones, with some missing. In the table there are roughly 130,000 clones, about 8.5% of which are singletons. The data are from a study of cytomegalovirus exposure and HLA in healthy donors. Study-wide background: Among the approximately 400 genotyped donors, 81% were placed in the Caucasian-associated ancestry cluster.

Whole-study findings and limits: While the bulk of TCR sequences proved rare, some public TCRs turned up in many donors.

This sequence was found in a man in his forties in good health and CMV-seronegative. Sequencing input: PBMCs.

CDR3 amino acids: CASVQLAGAGETQYF. The CDR3 region has the DNA TGTGCCAGCGTCCAATTAGCGGGGGCCGGGGAGACCCAGTACTTC. This chain links TRBV6-1 with TRBJ2-5; TRBD2 matches at 9 bases. J was trimmed by 5 bases and V by 8 bases; bases with no gene match: 12. Germline V gene data show CDR1 as MNHNS and CDR2 as SASEGT. The CDR3 sequence is 15 residues long.